This T cell receptor (beta chain) was documented in a study of naive and memory T cell subsets. Study results and limitations: Each distinct alpha or beta sequence counts as one clonotype. No ground truth validated the naive and memory repertoire findings.

Two oligonucleotides, mixed equimolar, formed the beta constant-region primer covering TRBC1 and TRBC2. An oligonucleotide with the SP2 primer and a 12-nucleotide UMI was ligated to the cDNA 3' end. TCRdb reprocessed the UMI-ligation and nested PCR reads via MiXCR and lists one record per CDR3 protein. Of some 100,000 distinct CDR3 sequences listed, roughly 7% were seen once; the top ten hold more than 1.5%. Germline V gives CDR1 SEHNR, CDR2 FQNEAQ (reference sequence). The V gene end was trimmed by 5 bases and the J gene end by 2 bases; junction bases not matched to a gene: 6. The CDR3 has 14 amino acids. This clonotype occurred many times. Its matching antigen is unknown.

Sequencing used central memory CD4+ T cells from blood. This sequence joins TRBV7-9 and TRBJ2-7; 7 bases line up with TRBD2. The TCR comes from a human donor in good health. The CDR3 loop reads CASSHQAGAYEQYF. The CDR3 coding sequence is TGTGCCAGCAGCCATCAGGCGGGGGCCTACGAGCAGTACTTC. Full variable domain (outside the CDR3, taken from reference TRBV7-9 and TRBJ2-7): DTGVSQNPRHKITKRGQNVTFRCDPISEHNRLYWYRQTLGQGPEFLTYFQNEAQLEKSRLLSDRFSAERPKGSFSTLEIQRTEQGDSAMYLCASSHQAGAYEQYFGPGTRLTVT.